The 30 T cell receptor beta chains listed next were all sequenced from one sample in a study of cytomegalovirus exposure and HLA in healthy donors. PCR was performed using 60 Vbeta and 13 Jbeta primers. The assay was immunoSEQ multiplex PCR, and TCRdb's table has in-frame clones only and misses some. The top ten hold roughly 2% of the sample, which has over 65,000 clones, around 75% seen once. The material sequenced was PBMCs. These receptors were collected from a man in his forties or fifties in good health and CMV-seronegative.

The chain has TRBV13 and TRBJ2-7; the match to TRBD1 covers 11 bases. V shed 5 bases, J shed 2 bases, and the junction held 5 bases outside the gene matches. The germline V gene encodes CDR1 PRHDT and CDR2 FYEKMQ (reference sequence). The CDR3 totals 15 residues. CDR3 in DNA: TGTGCCAGCAGCCCCGGACAGGGGGCACCCTACGAGCAGTACTTC. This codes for CASSPGQGAPYEQYF.

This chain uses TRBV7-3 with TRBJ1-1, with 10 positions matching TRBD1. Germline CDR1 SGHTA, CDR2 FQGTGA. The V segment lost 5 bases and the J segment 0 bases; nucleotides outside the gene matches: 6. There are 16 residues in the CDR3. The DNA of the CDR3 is TGTGCCAGCAGCGCCGGGACAGGGGCTATGAACACTGAAGCTTTCTTT. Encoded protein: CASSAGTGAMNTEAFF.

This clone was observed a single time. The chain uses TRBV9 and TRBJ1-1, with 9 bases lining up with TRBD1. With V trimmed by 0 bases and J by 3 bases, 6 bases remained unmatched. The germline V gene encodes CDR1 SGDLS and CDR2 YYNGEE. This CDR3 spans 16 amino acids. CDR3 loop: CASSVEGTGFDTEAFF. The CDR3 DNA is TGTGCCAGCAGCGTAGAAGGGACAGGGTTTGACACTGAAGCTTTCTTT.

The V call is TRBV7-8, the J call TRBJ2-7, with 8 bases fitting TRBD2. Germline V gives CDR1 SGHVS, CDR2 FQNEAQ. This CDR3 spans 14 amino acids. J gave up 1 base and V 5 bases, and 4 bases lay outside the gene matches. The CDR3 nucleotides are TGTGCCAGCAGCCTACGGGGGGGGTCCTACGAGCAGTACTTC. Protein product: CASSLRGGSYEQYF. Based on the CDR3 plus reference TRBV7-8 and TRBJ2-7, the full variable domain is GAGVSQSPRYKVAKRGQDVALRCDPISGHVSLFWYQQALGQGPEFLTYFQNEAQLDKSGLPSDRFFAERPEGSVSTLKIQRTQQEDSAVYLCASSLRGGSYEQYFGPGTRLTVT.

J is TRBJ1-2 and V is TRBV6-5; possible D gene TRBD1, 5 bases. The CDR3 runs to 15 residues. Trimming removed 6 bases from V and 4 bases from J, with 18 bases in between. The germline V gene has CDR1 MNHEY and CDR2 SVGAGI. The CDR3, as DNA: TGTGCCAGCAGCCTCCAAGTTAGGGGTTCCTATGGCTACACCTTC. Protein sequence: CASSLQVRGSYGYTF.

The CDR3 is CASSPQGGPTEAFF. CDR3 bases: TGCGCCAGCAGCCCCCAGGGGGGCCCCACTGAAGCTTTCTTT. The V call is TRBV5-1, the J call TRBJ1-1; 7 bases are shared with TRBD1. This CDR3 has 14 amino acids. Germline CDR1 is SGHRS and CDR2 is YFSETQ. V lost 4 bases and J lost 4; bases outside the gene matches: 7.

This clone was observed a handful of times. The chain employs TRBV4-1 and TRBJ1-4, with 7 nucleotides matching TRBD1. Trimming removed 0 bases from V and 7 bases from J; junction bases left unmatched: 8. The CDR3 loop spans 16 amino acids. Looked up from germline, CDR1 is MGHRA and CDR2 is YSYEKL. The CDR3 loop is CASSQDIGGIGEKLFF. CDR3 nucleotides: TGCGCCAGCAGCCAAGATATAGGGGGCATTGGTGAAAAACTGTTTTTT.

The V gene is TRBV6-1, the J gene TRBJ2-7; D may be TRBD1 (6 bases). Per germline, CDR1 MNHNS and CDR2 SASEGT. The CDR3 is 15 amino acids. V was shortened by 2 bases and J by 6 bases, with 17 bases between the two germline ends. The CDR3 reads CASSEHTGKLGEQYF. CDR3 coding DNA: TGTGCCAGCAGTGAACATACAGGGAAACTTGGCGAGCAGTACTTC.

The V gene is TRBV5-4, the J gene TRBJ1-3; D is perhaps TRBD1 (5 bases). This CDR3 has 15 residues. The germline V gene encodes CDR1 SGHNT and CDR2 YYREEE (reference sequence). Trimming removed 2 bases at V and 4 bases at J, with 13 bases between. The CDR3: CASSLGATSGNTIYF. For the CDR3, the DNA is TGTGCCAGCAGCTTAGGGGCAACGTCCGGAAACACCATATATTTT.

The CDR3 sequence: CSILQGITEAFF. CDR3 coding DNA: TGTTCCATACTACAGGGGATCACTGAAGCTTTCTTT. The gene calls are TRBV7-9 and TRBJ1-1, with TRBD1 matching over 7 bases. CDR3 length equals 12 residues. Germline V gene data show CDR1 as SEHNR and CDR2 as FQNEAQ (reference sequence).

CDR3 coding DNA: TGTGCCAGCAGCTTTGACAGGGGTTTGGCAGTTGGCTACACCTTC. Protein sequence: CASSFDRGLAVGYTF. This sequence joins TRBV7-9 and TRBJ1-2; 8 positions match TRBD1. The CDR3 has 15 amino acids. Looked up from germline, CDR1 is SEHNR and CDR2 is FQNEAQ (reference sequence). J lost 7 bases, V lost 3 bases, and 10 bases had no gene match.

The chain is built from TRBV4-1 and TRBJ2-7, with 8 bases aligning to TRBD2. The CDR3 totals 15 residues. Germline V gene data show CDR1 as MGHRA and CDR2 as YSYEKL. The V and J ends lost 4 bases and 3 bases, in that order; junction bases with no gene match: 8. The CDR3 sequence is CASSPGSGVYYEQYF. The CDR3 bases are TGCGCCAGCAGCCCGGGTAGCGGGGTGTACTACGAGCAGTACTTC.

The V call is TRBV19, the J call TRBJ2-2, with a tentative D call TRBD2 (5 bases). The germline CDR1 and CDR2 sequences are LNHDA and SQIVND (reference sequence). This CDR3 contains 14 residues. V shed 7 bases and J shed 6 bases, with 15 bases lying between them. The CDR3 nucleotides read TGTGCCAGTACCGGGGTTGGGCCCCCCGGGGAGCTGTTTTTT. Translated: CASTGVGPPGELFF.

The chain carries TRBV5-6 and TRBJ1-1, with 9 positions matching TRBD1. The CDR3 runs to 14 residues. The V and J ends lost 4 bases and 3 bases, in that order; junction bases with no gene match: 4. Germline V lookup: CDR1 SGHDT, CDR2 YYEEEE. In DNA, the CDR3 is TGTGCCAGCAGCACAGGGGGCGCGTACACTGAAGCTTTCTTT. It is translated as CASSTGGAYTEAFF.

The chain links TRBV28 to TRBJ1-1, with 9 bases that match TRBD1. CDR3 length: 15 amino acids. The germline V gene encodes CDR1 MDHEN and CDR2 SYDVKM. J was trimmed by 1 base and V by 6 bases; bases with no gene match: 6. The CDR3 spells CASSPRQGGNTEAFF. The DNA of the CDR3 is TGTGCCAGCAGCCCCCGACAGGGGGGGAACACTGAAGCTTTCTTT.

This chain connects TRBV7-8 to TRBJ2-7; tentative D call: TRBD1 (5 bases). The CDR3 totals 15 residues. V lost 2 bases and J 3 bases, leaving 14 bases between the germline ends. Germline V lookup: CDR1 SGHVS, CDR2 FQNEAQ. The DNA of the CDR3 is TGTGCCAGCAGCTTAAGCACGACCCAGGGCTACGAGCAGTACTTC. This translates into CASSLSTTQGYEQYF.

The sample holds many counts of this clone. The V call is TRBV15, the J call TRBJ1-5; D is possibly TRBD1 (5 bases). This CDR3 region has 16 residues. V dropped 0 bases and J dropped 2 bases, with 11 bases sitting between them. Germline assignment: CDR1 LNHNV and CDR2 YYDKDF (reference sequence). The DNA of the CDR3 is TGTGCCACCAGCAGAGATGGGGTAGGGGGCAATCAGCCCCAGCATTTT. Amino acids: CATSRDGVGGNQPQHF.

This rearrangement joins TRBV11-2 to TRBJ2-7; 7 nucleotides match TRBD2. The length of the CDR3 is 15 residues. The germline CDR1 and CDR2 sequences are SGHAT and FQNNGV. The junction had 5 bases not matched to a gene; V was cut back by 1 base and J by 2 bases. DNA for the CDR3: TGTGCCAGCAGCTTAGTACGGGGGGACGCCTACGAGCAGTACTTC. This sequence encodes CASSLVRGDAYEQYF.

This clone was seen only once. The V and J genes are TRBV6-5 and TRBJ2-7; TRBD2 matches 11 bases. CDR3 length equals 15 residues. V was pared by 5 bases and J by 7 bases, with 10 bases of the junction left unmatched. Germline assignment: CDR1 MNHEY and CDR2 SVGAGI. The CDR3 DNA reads TGTGCCAGCAGTCAATCAACTAGCGGGAGCGGTGAGCAGTACTTC. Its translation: CASSQSTSGSGEQYF.

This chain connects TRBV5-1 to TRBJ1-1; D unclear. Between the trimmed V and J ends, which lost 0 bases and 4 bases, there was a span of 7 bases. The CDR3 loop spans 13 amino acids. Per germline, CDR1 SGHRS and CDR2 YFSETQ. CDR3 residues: CASSLGSSTEAFF. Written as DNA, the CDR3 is TGCGCCAGCAGCTTGGGGTCCAGCACTGAAGCTTTCTTT.

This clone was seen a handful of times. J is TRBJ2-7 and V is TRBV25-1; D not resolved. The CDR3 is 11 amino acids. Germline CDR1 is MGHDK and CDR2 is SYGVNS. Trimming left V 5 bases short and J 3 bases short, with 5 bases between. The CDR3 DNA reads TGTGCCAGCAGTTCGGGCTACGAGCAGTACTTC. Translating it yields CASSSGYEQYF.

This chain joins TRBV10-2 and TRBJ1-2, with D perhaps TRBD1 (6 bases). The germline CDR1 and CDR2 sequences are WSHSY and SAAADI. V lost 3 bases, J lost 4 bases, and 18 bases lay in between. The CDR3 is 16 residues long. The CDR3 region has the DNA TGCGCCAGCAGTGACGGCACAGGGTCGCGAATCTATGGCTACACCTTC. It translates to CASSDGTGSRIYGYTF.

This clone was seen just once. The CDR3 DNA reads TGCGCCAGCAGCCTCGGGACAGGGACCTACGAGCAGTACTTC. It translates to CASSLGTGTYEQYF. The chain couples TRBV5-1 to TRBJ2-7; 9 positions agree with TRBD1. V lost 4 bases to trimming and J lost 2 bases; unmatched junction nucleotides: 4. Looked up from germline, CDR1 is SGHRS and CDR2 is YFSETQ. The CDR3 spans 14 residues.

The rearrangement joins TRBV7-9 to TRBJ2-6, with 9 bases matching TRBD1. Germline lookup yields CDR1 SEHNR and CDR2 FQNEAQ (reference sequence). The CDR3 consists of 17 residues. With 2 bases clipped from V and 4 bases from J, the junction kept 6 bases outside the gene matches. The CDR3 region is CASSLTTGGDGANVLTF. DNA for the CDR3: TGTGCCAGCAGCTTAACCACAGGGGGCGACGGGGCCAACGTCCTGACTTTC.

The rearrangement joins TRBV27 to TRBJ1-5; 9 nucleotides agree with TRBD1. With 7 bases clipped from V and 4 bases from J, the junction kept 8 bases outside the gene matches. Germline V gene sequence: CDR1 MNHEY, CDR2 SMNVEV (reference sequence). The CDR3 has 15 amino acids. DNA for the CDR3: TGTGCCAGCAAGATAGGACAGGGGCCAAATCAGCCCCAGCATTTT. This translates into CASKIGQGPNQPQHF.

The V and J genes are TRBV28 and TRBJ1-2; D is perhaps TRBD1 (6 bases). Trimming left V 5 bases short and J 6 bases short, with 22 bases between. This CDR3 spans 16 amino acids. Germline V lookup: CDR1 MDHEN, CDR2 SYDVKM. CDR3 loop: CASSPYGGEGENGYTF. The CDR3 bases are TGTGCCAGCAGTCCGTACGGAGGGGAGGGGGAGAATGGCTACACCTTC.

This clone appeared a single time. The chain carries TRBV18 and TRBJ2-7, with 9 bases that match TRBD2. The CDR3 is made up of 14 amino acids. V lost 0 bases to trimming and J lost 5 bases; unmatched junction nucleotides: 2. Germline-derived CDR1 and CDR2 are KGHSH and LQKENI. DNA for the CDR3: TGTGCCAGCTCACCACCCGCTAGCGGGAACGAGCAGTACTTC. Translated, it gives CASSPPASGNEQYF.

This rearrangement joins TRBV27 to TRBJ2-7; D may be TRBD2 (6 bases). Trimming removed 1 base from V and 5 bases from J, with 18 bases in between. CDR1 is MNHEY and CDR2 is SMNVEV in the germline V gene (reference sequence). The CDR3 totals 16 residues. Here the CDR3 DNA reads TGTGCCAGCAGTTTATTAGGGGCGGGGCCCTCTGACGAGCAGTACTTC. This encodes CASSLLGAGPSDEQYF.

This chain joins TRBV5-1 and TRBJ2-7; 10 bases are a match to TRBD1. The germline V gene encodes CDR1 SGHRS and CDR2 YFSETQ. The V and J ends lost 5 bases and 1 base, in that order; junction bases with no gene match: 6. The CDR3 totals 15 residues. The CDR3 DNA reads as TGCGCCAGCAGTGTGGACAGGGGGTTATCCTACGAGCAGTACTTC. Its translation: CASSVDRGLSYEQYF.

As DNA, the CDR3 is TGCAGCGTTGCCTGGACAGGGCAAGGGGCCGGGGAGCTGTTTTTT. Encoded protein: CSVAWTGQGAGELFF. V gene TRBV29-1 combines with J gene TRBJ2-2; 8 nucleotides match TRBD1. The germline gives CDR1 SQVTM, CDR2 ANQGSEA. The CDR3 covers 15 residues. V was clipped by 4 bases and J by 6 bases; unmatched bases: 10.